The subject of this entry is one TCR beta chain. Its matching antigen is unknown. The authors prepared UMI-labeled TRB cDNA libraries by 5' RACE. TCRdb re-called the 5' RACE reads and shows each CDR3 protein once, DNA omitted. This table holds some 68,000 distinct CDR3 sequences. Cells classed as naive CD8+ T cells were CD45RO-CCR7+CD27+CD95-. Germline V gives CDR1 DFQATT, CDR2 SNEGSKA (reference sequence). The CDR3 runs 14 residues. These data come from a study of CXCR3-negative and CXCR3-positive naive CD8 T cells. General study results and limits: Memory CD8+ T cell repertoires were far less diverse than both naive subsets. Researchers report that CXCR3-positive naive cells carry more hydrophobic TRB CDR3s than CXCR3-negative naive cells.

The rearrangement joins TRBV20-1 to TRBJ2-5. The sequence was obtained from a human donor in good health. Some clones in this sample may be carry-over from other donors' samples. Sequenced input: naive CXCR3+ CD8+ T cells from blood. Indicated subset: CD45RO-CCR7+CD27+CD95- naive CD8+ T cells expressing CXCR3 (TNR3+). The CDR3 protein is CSARDPQNQETQYF.